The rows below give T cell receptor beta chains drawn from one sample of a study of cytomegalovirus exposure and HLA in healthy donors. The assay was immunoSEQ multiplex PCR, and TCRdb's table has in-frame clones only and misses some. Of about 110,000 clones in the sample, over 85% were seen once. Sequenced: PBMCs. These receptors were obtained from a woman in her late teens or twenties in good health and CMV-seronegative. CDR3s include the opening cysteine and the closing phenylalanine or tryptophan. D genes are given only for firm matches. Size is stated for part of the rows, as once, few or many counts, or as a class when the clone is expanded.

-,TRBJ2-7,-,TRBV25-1,CASSRGYYEQYF,TGTGCCTCCTCTCGGGGTTACTACGAGCAGTACTTC
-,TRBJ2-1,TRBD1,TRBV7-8,CASRVGTGWNNEQFF,TGTGCCAGTCGAGTCGGGACAGGGTGGAACAATGAGCAGTTCTTC
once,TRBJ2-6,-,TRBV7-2,CASSQAWFSGANVLTF,TGTGCCAGCAGCCAGGCCTGGTTCTCTGGGGCCAACGTCCTGACTTTC
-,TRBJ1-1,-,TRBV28,CASSPYPGTPGMVGTEAFF,TGTGCCAGCAGTCCATATCCGGGAACCCCCGGCATGGTCGGCACTGAAGCTTTCTTT
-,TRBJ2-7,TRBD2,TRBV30,CAWSPGLEFPPHF,TGTGCCTGGAGCCCGGGACTAGAGTTTCCCCCCCACTTC
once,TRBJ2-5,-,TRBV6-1,CASSEGTLRETQYF,TGTGCCAGCAGCGAGGGGACTCTACGAGAGACCCAGTACTTC
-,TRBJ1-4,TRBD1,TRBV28,CASGGGTGREKLFF,TGTGCCAGCGGGGGCGGGACAGGGAGAGAAAAACTGTTTTTT
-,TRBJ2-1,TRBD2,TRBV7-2,CASSPNLAGGHYNEQFF,TGTGCCAGCAGCCCTAACTTAGCGGGGGGCCACTACAATGAGCAGTTCTTC
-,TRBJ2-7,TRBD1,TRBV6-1,CASSVQGQGGEQYF,TGTGCCAGCAGTGTACAGGGACAGGGAGGGGAGCAGTACTTC
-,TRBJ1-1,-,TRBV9,CASSVQQGNTEAFF,TGTGCCAGCAGCGTACAACAGGGGAACACTGAAGCTTTCTTT
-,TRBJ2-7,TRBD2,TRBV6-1,CASSEGGTSYYEQYF,TGTGCCAGCAGTGAAGGTGGGACTAGCTATTACGAGCAGTACTTC
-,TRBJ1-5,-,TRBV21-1,CASRGGTGDDGNQPQHF,TGTGCCAGCAGGGGGGGGACAGGCGATGATGGCAATCAGCCCCAGCATTTT
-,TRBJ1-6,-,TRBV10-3,CAISVDIVRFGNSPLHF,TGTGCCATCAGTGTAGATATCGTTAGATTCGGGAATTCACCCCTCCACTTT
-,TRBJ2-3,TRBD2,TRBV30,CAWSRGVATDTQYF,TGTGCCTGGAGCCGGGGGGTAGCCACAGATACGCAGTATTTT
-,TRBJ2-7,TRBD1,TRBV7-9,CASSGSGGALDYEQYF,TGTGCCAGCAGCGGATCAGGGGGCGCTTTGGACTACGAGCAGTACTTC
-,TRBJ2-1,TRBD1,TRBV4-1,CASSPGQGKKAGSYNEQFF,TGCGCCAGCAGCCCAGGACAGGGGAAAAAGGCGGGCTCCTACAATGAGCAGTTCTTC
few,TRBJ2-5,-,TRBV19,CASTEVGGKSETQYF,TGTGCCAGTACCGAAGTTGGGGGGAAAAGTGAGACCCAGTACTTC
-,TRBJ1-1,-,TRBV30,CAWSRQATPEAFF,TGTGCCTGGAGTAGGCAGGCGACCCCTGAAGCTTTCTTT
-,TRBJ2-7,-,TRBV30,CAWSVGSSYEQYF,TGTGCCTGGAGTGTGGGGAGCTCCTACGAGCAGTACTTC
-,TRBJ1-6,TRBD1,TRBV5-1,CASSPGTGGNSPLHF,TGCGCCAGCAGCCCCGGGACAGGAGGTAATTCACCCCTCCACTTT
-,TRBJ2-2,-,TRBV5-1,CASMVAENTGELFF,TGCGCCAGCATGGTAGCGGAAAACACCGGGGAGCTGTTTTTT
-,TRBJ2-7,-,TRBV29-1,CSVVGQGIYEQYF,TGCAGCGTTGTGGGCCAGGGAATTTACGAGCAGTACTTC
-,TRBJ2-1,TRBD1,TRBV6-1,CASSEVGTVNDEQFF,TGTGCCAGCAGTGAAGTCGGGACAGTTAACGATGAGCAGTTCTTC
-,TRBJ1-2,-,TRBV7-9,CASSSSLTARGGGYGYTF,TGTGCCAGCAGCTCCTCGCTGACAGCCCGGGGAGGGGGTTATGGCTACACCTTC
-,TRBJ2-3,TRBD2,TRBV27,CASNPQAGGRTDTQYF,TGTGCCAGCAATCCCCAAGCGGGGGGCCGCACAGATACGCAGTATTTT
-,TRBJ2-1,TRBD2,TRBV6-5,CASSYSSSGRADEQFF,TGTGCCAGCAGTTACAGCTCTAGCGGGAGGGCCGATGAGCAGTTCTTC
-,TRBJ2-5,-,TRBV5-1,CASSEGSGETQYF,TGCGCCAGCAGCGAGGGATCGGGGGAGACCCAGTACTTC
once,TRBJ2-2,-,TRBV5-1,CASSFEGGELFF,TGCGCCAGCAGCTTCGAGGGCGGGGAGCTGTTTTTT
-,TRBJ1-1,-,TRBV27,CASSLYYGNTEAFF,TGTGCCAGCAGTTTATATTACGGGAACACTGAAGCTTTCTTT
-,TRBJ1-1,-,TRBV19,CASRRLDTEAFF,TGTGCCAGTCGTAGACTCGACACTGAAGCTTTCTTT
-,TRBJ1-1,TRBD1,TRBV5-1,CASSPVGQTNTEAFF,TGCGCCAGCAGCCCGGTGGGACAGACTAACACTGAAGCTTTCTTT
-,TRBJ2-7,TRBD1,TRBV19,CASRDRVDEQYF,TGTGCCAGCCGGGACAGGGTGGACGAGCAGTACTTC
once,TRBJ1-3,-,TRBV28,CASSPQTGASGNTIYF,TGTGCCAGCAGTCCCCAGACAGGAGCCTCTGGAAACACCATATATTTT
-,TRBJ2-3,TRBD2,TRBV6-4,CASSATSGGGSDTQYF,TGTGCCAGCAGTGCGACTAGCGGGGGGGGTTCAGATACGCAGTATTTT
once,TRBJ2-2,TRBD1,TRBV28,CASSPPDRADTGELFF,TGTGCCAGCAGCCCTCCGGACAGGGCAGACACCGGGGAGCTGTTTTTT
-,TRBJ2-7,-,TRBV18,CASSQAGYEQYF,TGTGCCAGCTCACAGGCCGGGTACGAGCAGTACTTC
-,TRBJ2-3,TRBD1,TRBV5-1,CASTQDRGTDTQYF,TGCGCCAGCACTCAGGACAGGGGCACAGATACGCAGTATTTT
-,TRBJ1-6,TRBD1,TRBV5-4,CASSLTGDSYNSPLHF,TGTGCCAGCAGCCTGACAGGGGATTCCTATAATTCACCCCTCCACTTT
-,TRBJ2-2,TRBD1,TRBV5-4,CASSPGTGSNTGELFF,TGTGCCAGCAGCCCTGGGACAGGTTCGAACACCGGGGAGCTGTTTTTT
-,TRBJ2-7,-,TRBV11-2,CASSPKDSLGAYEQYF,TGTGCCAGCAGCCCTAAAGACAGTCTTGGCGCCTACGAGCAGTACTTC
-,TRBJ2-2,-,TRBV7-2,CASSPYLGVVTGELFF,TGTGCCAGCAGCCCTTACCTCGGGGTGGTCACCGGGGAGCTGTTTTTT
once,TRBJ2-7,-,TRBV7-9,CASSLAVSGKYEQYF,TGTGCCAGCAGCTTAGCAGTCTCAGGAAAGTACGAGCAGTACTTC
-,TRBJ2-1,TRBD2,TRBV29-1,CSPRAAGADYNEQFF,TGCAGCCCAAGGGCGGCGGGAGCGGACTACAATGAGCAGTTCTTC
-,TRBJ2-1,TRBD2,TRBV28,CASSVTSGGSYNEQFF,TGTGCCAGCAGTGTTACTAGCGGTGGCTCCTACAATGAGCAGTTCTTC
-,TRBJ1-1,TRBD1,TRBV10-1,CASSERQGSTEAFF,TGCGCCAGCAGTGAGAGACAGGGCTCAACTGAAGCTTTCTTT
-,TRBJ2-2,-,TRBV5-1,CASSFPGADTGELFF,TGCGCCAGCAGCTTTCCAGGGGCGGACACCGGGGAGCTGTTTTTT
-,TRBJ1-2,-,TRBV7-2,CASSLQEHYGYTF,TGTGCCAGCAGCCTACAGGAGCACTATGGCTACACCTTC
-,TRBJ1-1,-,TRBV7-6,CASSLTMNTEAFF,TGTGCCAGCAGCTTAACTATGAACACTGAAGCTTTCTTT
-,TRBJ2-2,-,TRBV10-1,CASSLSGQRNTGELFF,TGCGCCAGCTCATTGTCTGGACAGAGGAACACCGGGGAGCTGTTTTTT
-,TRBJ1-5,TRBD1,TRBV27,CASSYRGQGQPQHF,TGTGCCAGCAGTTACAGGGGGCAAGGTCAGCCCCAGCATTTT
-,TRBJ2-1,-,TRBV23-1,CASSHRFEGSTGNPQSEQFF,TGCGCCAGCAGTCATCGGTTTGAGGGGTCAACAGGGAACCCTCAATCCGAGCAGTTCTTC